Shown below are 23 T cell receptor beta chains from a single sample sequenced in a study of T cell clonality in common variable immunodeficiency. Study conclusions and caveats: Common variable immunodeficiency TCR beta sequences reportedly had fewer deletions and N-nucleotide insertions.

No cognate antigen is known for these TCRs. The protocol was immunoSEQ multiplex PCR, while the TCRdb copy is restricted to in-frame clones and leaves out a portion. The sample gives approximately 20,000 clones, none seen only once, and the top ten clones hold over 2%. The specimen was peripheral blood mononuclear cells. These receptors all come from a human donor with common variable immunodeficiency.

Many counts were recorded for this clone. The sequenced fragment ends 3 residues before the CDR3 boundary, so the rest is inferred from the germline J gene. V gene TRBV30 combines with J gene TRBJ2-1, with a possible D match to TRBD2 (6 bases). The CDR3 length is 15 residues. Germline CDR1 reads GTSNPN; CDR2 reads SVGIG (reference sequence). Trimming stripped 2 bases from V and 3 bases from J, with 14 bases between. The chain's CDR3 is CAWSPHPGGYNEQFF. The covered CDR3 bases are TGTGCCTGGAGTCCCCACCCCGGGGGCTACAATGAG.

Many counts were recorded for this clone. The sequenced fragment ends 3 residues before the CDR3 boundary, so the rest is inferred from the germline J gene. The chain combines TRBV14 with TRBJ1-1, with TRBD1 matching over 7 bases. The germline gives CDR1 SGHDN, CDR2 FVKESK. The trim removed 1 base at V and 1 base at J, leaving 3 bases unmatched. This CDR3 comprises 15 residues. The sequenced part of the CDR3 DNA is TGTGCCAGCAGCCAAGGGCCAGGGGGGAACACTGAA. This encodes CASSQGPGGNTE. The entire CDR3 reads CASSQGPGGNTEAFF.

Ten or more counts support this clone. The read ends 3 residues before the CDR3 terminus; that terminus is restored from the germline J gene. This chain connects TRBV18 to TRBJ2-6; 11 bases are shared with TRBD1. The CDR3 covers 19 residues. Germline values: CDR1 KGHSH, CDR2 LQKENI. The ends lost 0 bases at V and 3 bases at J; junction bases unmatched: 7. The covered CDR3 bases are TGTGCCAGCTCACCACCGTCCGGACAGGGGGCGCTTGGGGCCAACGTC. It yields the protein CASSPPSGQGALGANV. The full CDR3 sequence reads CASSPPSGQGALGANVLTF.

This clone was seen at least ten times. The missing CDR3 end, 3 residues past where the read stops, is filled in from the germline J gene. This same CDR3 is encoded by further DNA sequences in the sample. This chain uses TRBV20-1 with TRBJ1-2; 10 nucleotides line up with TRBD1. The germline V gene has CDR1 DFQATT and CDR2 SNEGSKA (reference sequence). J gave up 1 base and V 6 bases, and 2 bases lay outside the gene matches. The CDR3 runs to 13 residues. CDR3 residues: CSAGTGDNYGYTF. The sequenced CDR3 bases are TGCAGTGCCGGGACAGGGGATAACTATGGC.

This clone was seen repeatedly, ten times or more. Read coverage stops 3 residues before the CDR3 terminus; the germline J gene supplies the remainder. The V call is TRBV7-3, the J call TRBJ2-5, with D possibly TRBD1 on 7 matching bases. This CDR3 contains 18 residues. Between the trimmed V and J ends, which lost 0 bases and 5 bases, there was a span of 22 bases. CDR1 is SGHTA and CDR2 is FQGTGA in the germline V gene. CDR3: CASSLTGGGGGVSETQYF. The CDR3 bases that were read are TGTGCCAGCAGCTTAACGGGCGGTGGAGGGGGCGTGTCGGAGACC.

In its sample, this clone was seen many times. The CDR3 extends 3 residues past the end of the read, so its final part is completed from the germline J gene. The chain carries TRBV20-1 and TRBJ2-1; 10 bases line up with TRBD2. Germline CDR1 and CDR2: DFQATT and SNEGSKA (reference sequence). The trim removed 6 bases at V and 8 bases at J, leaving 10 bases unmatched. The CDR3 has 14 amino acids. The part of the CDR3 DNA that was read is TGCAGTGCCACTAAGCGGGGGGGCAGGGATGAG. Protein sequence: CSATKRGGRDE. The full CDR3 reads CSATKRGGRDEQFF.

In its sample, this clone was seen many times. CDR3 residues: CAISEMFGVRGYTF. The covered CDR3 bases are TGTGCCATCAGTGAAATGTTCGGGGTTCGGGGC. The V and J genes are TRBV10-3 and TRBJ1-2; no firm D call. The read terminates 3 residues before the CDR3 end, so the remaining end is supplied by the germline J gene. The CDR3 has 14 residues. Germline loops: CDR1 ENHRY, CDR2 SYGVKD.

This clone was recorded at least ten times. The read is 3 residues too short to cover the CDR3 end, so that end is filled in from the germline J gene. The V and J genes are TRBV7-3 and TRBJ1-2, with D perhaps matching TRBD1 (5 bases). The CDR3 consists of 14 residues. V was trimmed by 1 base and J by 2 bases, leaving 8 bases between them. The germline V gene has CDR1 SGHTA and CDR2 FQGTGA. CDR3 DNA (partial): TGTGCCAGCAGCTTAAACGCAGGGAACTATGGC. Translated: CASSLNAGNYG. The full CDR3 protein is CASSLNAGNYGYTF.

This clone has a count of ten or more. The read halts 3 residues ahead of the CDR3 end, with the missing end drawn from the germline J gene. The rearrangement uses TRBV7-2 and TRBJ1-2; 7 bases map to TRBD1. V dropped 0 bases and J dropped 4; count of bases not matched to a gene: 2. The CDR3 covers 14 residues. Germline V gene data show CDR1 as SGHTA and CDR2 as FQGNSA. The sequenced CDR3 bases are TGTGCCAGCAGCTTAGCGGGACAGACCTATGGC. Translated, it gives CASSLAGQTYG. In full, the CDR3 reads CASSLAGQTYGYTF.

This clone was seen repeatedly, ten times or more. Coverage ceases 3 residues before the CDR3 finishes, and the germline J gene fills in the end. The gene calls are TRBV7-9 and TRBJ2-7; D ambiguous. V lost 1 base and J 2 bases, leaving 9 bases between the germline ends. Germline V gene lookup returns CDR1 SEHNR and CDR2 FQNEAQ (reference sequence). This CDR3 spans 14 amino acids. CDR3 sequence: CASSLGNSPYEQYF. The CDR3 DNA, read in part, is TGTGCCAGCAGCTTAGGGAACAGCCCCTACGAG.

Ten or more counts support this clone. Read data end 3 residues before the CDR3 end; the end is taken from the germline J gene. The chain recombines TRBV12-3 or TRBV12-4 with TRBJ2-5; 11 bases match TRBD2. The V segment lost 2 bases and the J segment 3 bases; nucleotides outside the gene matches: 2. The CDR3 has 15 residues. The CDR3 sequence is CASSLLAGGKETQYF. Incomplete CDR3 DNA: TGTGCCAGCAGTTTACTAGCGGGGGGTAAAGAGACC.

This clone showed up many times. The read halts 3 residues ahead of the CDR3 end, with the missing end drawn from the germline J gene. This sequence joins TRBV7-8 and TRBJ2-1, with TRBD1 matching over 9 bases. The germline V gene encodes CDR1 SGHVS and CDR2 FQNEAQ. The CDR3 is 15 amino acids. Trimming cost V 6 bases and J 7 bases; bases outside gene matches: 10. The CDR3 protein is CASRPGTGLLNEQFF. The sequenced CDR3 bases are TGTGCCAGCAGACCCGGGACAGGGTTACTGAATGAG.

This clone was detected many times. The read stops 3 residues short of the end of the CDR3; the missing end is completed from the germline J gene. The rearrangement uses TRBV19 and TRBJ2-7; D is possibly TRBD2 (6 bases). CDR1 and CDR2 (germline): LNHDA, SQIVND (reference sequence). Trimming removed 4 bases at V and 4 bases at J, with 11 bases between. This CDR3 has 13 amino acids. The CDR3: CASSRRGEYEQYF. The sequenced CDR3 bases are TGTGCCAGTAGTAGGCGGGGAGAATACGAG.

This clone appeared many times. The CDR3 goes on 3 residues after the read ends, and that part is filled in from the germline J gene. This sequence joins TRBV6-2 or TRBV6-3 and TRBJ2-5; 9 positions agree with TRBD1. This CDR3 is built from 17 residues. The V gene end was trimmed by 3 bases and the J gene end by 3 bases; junction bases not matched to a gene: 11. Per the germline V gene, CDR1 is MNHEY and CDR2 is SVGEGT. The CDR3 is CASSYFVGTGKKETQYF. The CDR3 DNA, read in part, is TGTGCCAGCAGTTATTTCGTCGGGACAGGGAAAAAAGAGACC.

This clone was seen ten or more times. The read finishes 3 residues shy of the CDR3 end, and the germline J gene is used to complete it. The genes are TRBV7-2 and TRBJ1-2; D is possibly TRBD1 (5 bases). Germline CDR1 SGHTA, CDR2 FQGNSA. The CDR3 spans 12 residues. Incomplete CDR3 DNA: TGTGCCAGCAGCTGGGACTCCTACGGC. Its translation is CASSWDSYG. From start to end, the CDR3 is CASSWDSYGYTF.

In its sample, this clone was seen many times. The read ends 3 residues early relative to the CDR3; the germline J gene fills the gap. The chain recombines TRBV5-1 with TRBJ1-1; 7 bases line up with TRBD1. The V and J ends lost 4 bases and 4 bases, in that order; junction bases with no gene match: 10. Germline CDR1 SGHRS, CDR2 YFSETQ. The CDR3 consists of 15 residues. The chain's CDR3 is CASSDLTGVGTEAFF. The CDR3 bases that were read are TGCGCCAGCAGCGACCTTACAGGGGTTGGCACTGAA. The whole variable domain, filled in from reference TRBV5-1 and TRBJ1-1, reads KAGVTQTPRYLIKTRGQQVTLSCSPISGHRSVSWYQQTPGQGLQFLFEYFSETQRNKGNFPGRFSGRQFSNSRSEMNVSTLELGDSALYLCASSDLTGVGTEAFFGQGTRLTVV.

This clone was picked up many times. The read is 3 residues too short to cover the CDR3 end, so that end is filled in from the germline J gene. The J gene is TRBJ1-4, the V gene TRBV20-1, with 7 bases fitting TRBD1. The CDR3 length is 13 residues. V was clipped by 6 bases and J by 7 bases; unmatched bases: 8. Germline assignment: CDR1 DFQATT and CDR2 SNEGSKA (reference sequence). The CDR3 sequence is CSATGQMTEKLFF. The DNA read from the CDR3 is TGCAGTGCCACGGGACAGATGACTGAAAAA.

This clone was counted many times. Read sequence stops 3 residues before the CDR3 end, and the germline J gene provides the missing end. The rearrangement uses TRBV19 and TRBJ2-5; TRBD1 matches 8 bases. Losses at the gene ends were 5 bases for V and 4 bases for J; bases not matched to a gene: 3. The V gene's germline CDR1 is LNHDA and CDR2 SQIVND (reference sequence). CDR3 length equals 13 residues. CDR3 loop: CASSEQGGETQYF. CDR3 DNA (partial): TGTGCCAGTAGTGAACAGGGGGGAGAGACC.

This clone was counted many times. The sequenced fragment ends 3 residues before the CDR3 boundary, so the rest is inferred from the germline J gene. The chain is built from TRBV5-1 and TRBJ2-2; 7 bases match TRBD1. Germline assignment: CDR1 SGHRS and CDR2 YFSETQ. V lost 4 bases, J lost 1 base, and 7 bases stayed unmatched. The CDR3 is made up of 16 amino acids. CDR3: CASSPVPGGNTGELFF. The CDR3 bases that were read are TGCGCCAGCAGCCCGGTGCCAGGGGGGAACACCGGGGAG.

This clone was seen many times. The CDR3 is cut off 3 residues early in the read; its end comes from the germline J gene. The genes are TRBV5-1 and TRBJ1-2; 7 bases are shared with TRBD1. CDR1 and CDR2 (germline): SGHRS, YFSETQ. The CDR3 runs to 17 residues. Losses at the gene ends were 0 bases for V and 6 bases for J; bases not matched to a gene: 14. The CDR3 DNA, read in part, is TGCGCCAGCAGCTTGGCCCCCAACACAGGGGCTTCGAATGGC. Translating it yields CASSLAPNTGASNG. The full CDR3 reads CASSLAPNTGASNGYTF.

At least ten counts were recorded for this clone. The CDR3 end is not reached by the read, which stops 3 residues before it; the germline J gene fills it in. The rearrangement uses TRBV7-9 and TRBJ1-2; tentative D call: TRBD1 (5 bases). In germline, CDR1 is SEHNR, CDR2 FQNEAQ (reference sequence). The CDR3 is made up of 13 amino acids. V was cut by 4 bases and J by 5 bases, with 11 bases left in between. The CDR3: CASSSQGNYGYTF. Partial CDR3 DNA: TGTGCCAGCAGCTCGCAGGGAAATTATGGC.

This clone occurred many times. The read is 3 residues too short to cover the CDR3 end, so that end is filled in from the germline J gene. The rearrangement links TRBV7-3 to TRBJ2-1, with a weak D call TRBD2 (7 bases). Trimming pared 1 base from V and 4 bases from J, leaving 11 bases between. Germline lookup yields CDR1 SGHTA and CDR2 FQGTGA. CDR3 size: 15 residues. The part of the CDR3 DNA that was read is TGTGCCAGCAGCTTAAGGGGGGGCCAGTACAATGAG. The encoded protein is CASSLRGGQYNE. In full, the CDR3 reads CASSLRGGQYNEQFF.

In this sample, this clone is medium-sized. The read comes to an end 3 residues before the CDR3 does, leaving the germline J gene to fill in the end. The chain has TRBV7-8 and TRBJ2-7; TRBD2 matches at 8 bases. Trimming removed 0 bases from V and 6 bases from J; junction bases left unmatched: 1. The CDR3 extends over 13 amino acids. CDR1 and CDR2 from the germline V gene are SGHVS and FQNEAQ. The CDR3 here is CASSLARGAEQYF. Partial CDR3 DNA: TGTGCCAGCAGCTTAGCGCGGGGGGCCGAG.